The 28 T cell receptor beta chains given below trace back to one sample, sequenced in a study of T cell changes during pregnancy in multiple sclerosis. The assay was immunoSEQ multiplex PCR, and TCRdb's table has in-frame clones only and misses some. Here the sample spans roughly 72,000 clones, around nine tenths being singletons. The starting material was CD4+ T cells from peripheral blood mononuclear cells, obtained before pregnancy. Every receptor here comes from a female donor with multiple sclerosis, enrolled in a pregnancy study.

The table lists this clone with a count of one. V and J are TRBV9 and TRBJ1-2; no clear D gene. The CDR3 runs to 13 residues. The germline V gene encodes CDR1 SGDLS and CDR2 YYNGEE. The V and J ends lost 4 bases and 4 bases respectively, with 11 bases between them. Written as DNA, the CDR3 is TGTGCCAGCAGCCCCGCAGAGGGCTATGGCTACACCTTC. Its translation: CASSPAEGYGYTF.

The chain employs TRBV27 and TRBJ1-5; TRBD1 agrees at 10 bases. Trimming cost V 6 bases and J 6 bases; bases outside gene matches: 8. Germline V gene sequence: CDR1 MNHEY, CDR2 SMNVEV (reference sequence). This CDR3 contains 15 residues. The CDR3 DNA sequence: TGTGCCAGCAGAAAGACAGGGGGCAGGGGTCAGCCCCAGCATTTT. As protein: CASRKTGGRGQPQHF.

V is TRBV19 and J is TRBJ1-3; unclear D gene. The germline V and J ends were trimmed by 9 bases and 3 bases, with 15 bases remaining between them. CDR3 length: 14 residues. The germline V gene has CDR1 LNHDA and CDR2 SQIVND (reference sequence). DNA for the CDR3: TGTGCCAGCTGCCCACAGTTAGATGGAAACACCATATATTTT. Encoded protein: CASCPQLDGNTIYF.

J is TRBJ1-2 and V is TRBV7-9, with D maybe TRBD1 (5 bases). Trimming pared 1 base from V and 0 bases from J, leaving 12 bases between. The CDR3 is made up of 16 amino acids. Germline loops: CDR1 SEHNR, CDR2 FQNEAQ (reference sequence). The CDR3 loop reads CASSLERGSTNYGYTF. Written as DNA, the CDR3 is TGTGCCAGCAGCTTAGAAAGGGGTTCTACTAACTATGGCTACACCTTC.

This clone was seen just once. The chain combines TRBV25-1 with TRBJ1-4; D ambiguous. The CDR3 length is 14 residues. Germline assignment: CDR1 MGHDK and CDR2 SYGVNS. Trimming took off 5 bases at V and 7 bases at J, with 14 bases between the two ends. The CDR3 loop reads CASSPRGVVEKLFF. The CDR3 nucleotides read TGTGCCAGCAGTCCGCGGGGTGTGGTTGAAAAACTGTTTTTT.

The rearrangement uses TRBV5-4 and TRBJ1-2, with 10 bases matching TRBD1. V dropped 3 bases and J dropped 1; count of bases not matched to a gene: 3. CDR3 length: 15 amino acids. Germline CDR1 and CDR2: SGHNT and YYREEE (reference sequence). CDR3 amino acids: CASSSRTGGNYGYTF. CDR3 DNA sequence: TGTGCCAGCAGCTCCCGGACAGGGGGTAACTATGGCTACACCTTC.

The rearrangement uses TRBV19 and TRBJ1-5; perhaps TRBD1 as D (5 bases). V was shortened by 1 base and J by 5 bases, with 9 bases between the two germline ends. Per the germline V gene, CDR1 is LNHDA and CDR2 is SQIVND (reference sequence). The CDR3 consists of 14 residues. The CDR3 spells CASSIVQGDQPQHF. The CDR3 coding sequence is TGTGCCAGTAGTATAGTGCAGGGCGATCAGCCCCAGCATTTT.

This clone was counted once. This chain uses TRBV19 with TRBJ1-2; 10 nucleotides match TRBD1. Germline CDR1 is LNHDA and CDR2 is SQIVND (reference sequence). J gave up 4 bases and V 7 bases, and 15 bases lay outside the gene matches. The CDR3 spans 17 residues. This CDR3 is CASTPRQTGGFSYGYTF. The DNA of the CDR3 is TGTGCCAGTACTCCCCGCCAGACAGGGGGCTTTAGCTATGGCTACACCTTC.

The CDR3 region is CAWSIGEVYEQYF. Here the CDR3 DNA reads TGTGCCTGGAGTATCGGGGAGGTTTACGAGCAGTACTTC. V gene TRBV30 combines with J gene TRBJ2-7; possibly TRBD2 for D (6 bases). The CDR3 spans 13 residues. Looked up from germline, CDR1 is GTSNPN and CDR2 is SVGIG (reference sequence). V gave up 2 bases and J gave up 4 bases, with 12 bases separating them.

The genes are TRBV5-4 and TRBJ2-7, with 8 bases that match TRBD2. The CDR3 length is 17 residues. CDR1 is SGHNT and CDR2 is YYREEE in the germline V gene (reference sequence). V was clipped by 4 bases and J by 3 bases; unmatched bases: 15. This chain's CDR3 is CASSPGGAGGLRYEQYF. The DNA for the CDR3 is TGTGCCAGCAGCCCCGGAGGGGCGGGAGGTCTCCGCTACGAGCAGTACTTC. Drawing the rest from reference TRBV5-4 and TRBJ2-7, the complete variable domain is ETGVTQSPTHLIKTRGQQVTLRCSSQSGHNTVSWYQQALGQGPQFIFQYYREEENGRGNFPPRFSGLQFPNYSSELNVNALELDDSALYLCASSPGGAGGLRYEQYFGPGTRLTVT.

The chain is built from TRBV9 and TRBJ1-3, with unresolved D. This CDR3 comprises 18 residues. Germline values: CDR1 SGDLS, CDR2 YYNGEE. Trimming cost V 0 bases and J 2 bases, with 18 bases left between them. Written as DNA, the CDR3 is TGTGCCAGCAGCGTAGCAACCCAACATGGTTTGGCTGGAAACACCATATATTTT. Its translation: CASSVATQHGLAGNTIYF.

The rearrangement links TRBV10-1 to TRBJ2-1; 8 bases are a match to TRBD2. J lost 4 bases, V lost 1 base, and 6 bases had no gene match. Germline values: CDR1 WNHNN, CDR2 SYGVQD (reference sequence). The CDR3 has 16 residues. Written as DNA, the CDR3 is TGCGCCAGCAGTGAGTATGCTAGCGGGCAATACAATGAGCAGTTCTTC. Translation gives CASSEYASGQYNEQFF.

The chain links TRBV6-5 to TRBJ1-1, with D possibly being TRBD1 (5 bases). CDR1 and CDR2 from the germline V gene are MNHEY and SVGAGI. This CDR3 spans 13 amino acids. Trimming took off 4 bases at V and 5 bases at J, with 11 bases between the two ends. This CDR3 is CASSSPGGTEAFF. CDR3 DNA: TGTGCCAGCAGTTCCCCGGGGGGGACTGAAGCTTTCTTT.

The chain links TRBV4-1 to TRBJ1-1; D is unclear. The CDR3 totals 15 residues. The germline V gene encodes CDR1 MGHRA and CDR2 YSYEKL. V was cut by 2 bases and J by 1 base, with 11 bases left in between. CDR3 nucleotides: TGCGCCAGCAGCCAATTCCAGGCCGCGAACACTGAAGCTTTCTTT. Encoded protein: CASSQFQAANTEAFF.

A single count supports this clone. This chain uses TRBV11-2 with TRBJ1-4, with D perhaps matching TRBD1 (6 bases). V was clipped by 9 bases and J by 4 bases, with 15 bases between them. Germline V gene data show CDR1 as SGHAT and CDR2 as FQNNGV. The CDR3 loop spans 14 amino acids. The CDR3 loop reads CASGGTRGNEKLFF. The CDR3 DNA is TGTGCCAGTGGGGGTACCAGGGGTAATGAAAAACTGTTTTTT.

The rearrangement uses TRBV2 and TRBJ1-4; D is possibly TRBD1 (6 bases). The CDR3 runs to 15 residues. The ends were cut back, 4 bases at V and 3 bases at J, with 12 bases in the middle. The V gene's germline CDR1 is SNHLY and CDR2 FYNNEI. CDR3 region: CASSGRGAANEKLFF. The CDR3 nucleotides are TGTGCCAGCAGTGGCAGGGGCGCGGCTAATGAAAAACTGTTTTTT.

V gene TRBV6-6 combines with J gene TRBJ2-2, with no clear D. This CDR3 is built from 14 residues. CDR1 and CDR2 (germline): MNHNY, SVGAGI (reference sequence). The V end was cut by 7 bases, the J end by 2 bases, with 11 bases between. CDR3 nucleotides: TGTGCCAGCAACCCCCAGGATAACACCGGGGAGCTGTTTTTT. Translated, it gives CASNPQDNTGELFF.

This clone was observed a few times. The chain recombines TRBV2 with TRBJ1-5, with TRBD1 matching over 9 bases. This CDR3 has 14 amino acids. Looked up from germline, CDR1 is SNHLY and CDR2 is FYNNEI. The trim removed 6 bases at V and 4 bases at J, leaving 4 bases unmatched. CDR3 region: CASSGQGRNQPQHF. In DNA, the CDR3 is TGTGCCAGCAGCGGACAGGGGCGGAATCAGCCCCAGCATTTT. Full variable domain (missing parts from reference TRBV2 and TRBJ1-5): EPEVTQTPSHQVTQMGQEVILRCVPISNHLYFYWYRQILGQKVEFLVSFYNNEISEKSEIFDDQFSVERPDGSNFTLKIRSTKLEDSAMYFCASSGQGRNQPQHFGDGTRLSIL.

The chain recombines TRBV30 with TRBJ1-5; 8 bases are a match to TRBD1. This CDR3 has 19 amino acids. V lost 2 bases, J lost 0 bases, and 15 bases stayed unmatched. CDR1 GTSNPN and CDR2 SVGIG come from the germline V gene (reference sequence). The CDR3 DNA reads TGTGCCTGGAGTCGCAAACTTGACAGGGGTGGTTATAGCAATCAGCCCCAGCATTTT. This translates into CAWSRKLDRGGYSNQPQHF.

V gene TRBV27 combines with J gene TRBJ2-7, with 9 bases identical to TRBD1. V lost 6 bases, J lost 4 bases, and 10 bases stayed unmatched. Germline V gene sequence: CDR1 MNHEY, CDR2 SMNVEV (reference sequence). The CDR3 length is 15 residues. CDR3 DNA sequence: TGTGCCAGCAGAACGGGGGGACAGGGACAGTACGAGCAGTACTTC. This translates into CASRTGGQGQYEQYF.

This clone has only one observation. V and J are TRBV6-5 and TRBJ1-2; TRBD1 might be the D (6 bases). This CDR3 region has 15 residues. CDR1 and CDR2 from the germline V gene are MNHEY and SVGAGI. V lost 5 bases, J lost 3 bases, and 16 bases lay in between. CDR3 bases: TGTGCCAGCAGTACGGACAGCTGGGGTTACTATGGCTACACCTTC. It yields the protein CASSTDSWGYYGYTF.

The chain joins TRBV7-3 to TRBJ2-1; 9 bases align to TRBD2. Germline CDR1 reads SGHTA; CDR2 reads FQGTGA. V was clipped by 0 bases and J by 3 bases; unmatched bases: 0. This CDR3 comprises 15 residues. CDR3 region: CASSLTRGGYNEQFF. For the CDR3, the DNA is TGTGCCAGCAGCTTAACGCGGGGGGGCTACAATGAGCAGTTCTTC. The full variable domain, in which reference TRBV7-3 and TRBJ2-1 provide the parts outside the CDR3, is GAGVSQTPSNKVTEKGKYVELRCDPISGHTALYWYRQSLGQGPEFLIYFQGTGAADDSGLPNDRFFAVRPEGSVSTLKIQRTERGDSAVYLCASSLTRGGYNEQFFGPGTRLTVL.

The V call is TRBV7-9, the J call TRBJ1-3; possibly TRBD1 for D (5 bases). V dropped 6 bases and J dropped 0 bases, with 15 bases sitting between them. Germline V CDR1 and CDR2: SEHNR, FQNEAQ (reference sequence). CDR3 size: 16 residues. The CDR3 protein is CASSRRQSSSGNTIYF. The CDR3 nucleotides read TGTGCCAGCAGTCGCCGACAGTCAAGCTCTGGAAACACCATATATTTT. Full variable domain (rest looked up from reference TRBV7-9 and TRBJ1-3): DTGVSQNPRHKITKRGQNVTFRCDPISEHNRLYWYRQTLGQGPEFLTYFQNEAQLEKSRLLSDRFSAERPKGSFSTLEIQRTEQGDSAMYLCASSRRQSSSGNTIYFGEGSWLTVV.

The CDR3 is CAVGDRGETQYF. CDR3 DNA: TGTGCCGTTGGGGACAGGGGTGAGACCCAGTACTTC. The chain employs TRBV6-5 and TRBJ2-5, with 10 bases identical to TRBD1. V was pared by 11 bases and J by 5 bases, with 5 bases of the junction left unmatched. The germline gives CDR1 MNHEY, CDR2 SVGAGI. CDR3 length equals 12 residues.

The chain couples TRBV2 to TRBJ1-2; 10 bases are shared with TRBD1. The CDR3 is 14 residues long. V shed 6 bases, J shed 4 bases, and the junction held 5 bases outside the gene matches. Per germline, CDR1 SNHLY and CDR2 FYNNEI. The CDR3 here is CASRSGQGSYGYTF. The CDR3 coding sequence is TGTGCCAGCAGGTCGGGACAGGGGTCCTATGGCTACACCTTC.

This clone was observed once. The chain couples TRBV6-5 to TRBJ1-1, with a tentative D call TRBD1 (5 bases). The CDR3 loop spans 14 amino acids. Germline V gives CDR1 MNHEY, CDR2 SVGAGI. V was trimmed by 6 bases and J by 1 base, leaving 12 bases between them. In DNA, the CDR3 is TGTGCCAGCAGCGGGGGGGGGAGGAACACTGAAGCTTTCTTT. Protein: CASSGGGRNTEAFF.

The V and J genes are TRBV5-1 and TRBJ2-3; the match to TRBD2 covers 9 bases. Trimming at V came to 0 bases and at J to 2 bases, leaving 4 bases not matched to a gene. Per the germline V gene, CDR1 is SGHRS and CDR2 is YFSETQ. This CDR3 contains 16 residues. CDR3 residues: CASSLVLAGFTDTQYF. Written as DNA, the CDR3 is TGCGCCAGCAGCTTGGTTCTAGCGGGATTCACAGATACGCAGTATTTT.

With regard to this clone: Different DNA sequences within this sample yield the same CDR3. This chain uses TRBV6-5 with TRBJ1-1; D might be TRBD1 (5 bases). V was shortened by 0 bases and J by 2 bases, with 7 bases between the two germline ends. Per the germline V gene, CDR1 is MNHEY and CDR2 is SVGAGI. There are 14 residues in the CDR3. CDR3 amino acids: CASSYSGGNTEAFF. DNA of the CDR3: TGTGCCAGCAGTTACTCGGGGGGTAACACTGAAGCTTTCTTT.